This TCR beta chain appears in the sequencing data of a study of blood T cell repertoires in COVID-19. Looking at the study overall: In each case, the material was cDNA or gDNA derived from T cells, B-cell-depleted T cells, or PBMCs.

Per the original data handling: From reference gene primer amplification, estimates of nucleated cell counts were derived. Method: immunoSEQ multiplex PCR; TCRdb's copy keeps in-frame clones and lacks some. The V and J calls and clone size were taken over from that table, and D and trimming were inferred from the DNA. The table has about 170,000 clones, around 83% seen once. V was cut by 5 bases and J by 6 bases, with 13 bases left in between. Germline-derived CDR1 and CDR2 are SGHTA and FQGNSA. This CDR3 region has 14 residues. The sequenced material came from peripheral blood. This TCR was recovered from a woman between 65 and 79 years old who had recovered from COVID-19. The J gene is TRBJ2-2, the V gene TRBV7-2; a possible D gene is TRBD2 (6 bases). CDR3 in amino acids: CASSPRWGAGELFF. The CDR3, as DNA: TGTGCCAGCAGCCCCCGTTGGGGGGCCGGGGAGCTGTTTTTT.